This T cell receptor (beta chain) was profiled in a study of blood T cell repertoires in COVID-19. Background on the study: Samples representing acute and convalescent COVID-19 were sourced from the United States, Italy and Spain.

CDR1 and CDR2 from the germline V gene are MNHEY and SVGAGI. The V gene end was trimmed by 5 bases and the J gene end by 2 bases; junction bases not matched to a gene: 5. The CDR3 has 15 residues. TCRdb's table, derived via immunoSEQ multiplex PCR, lists solely in-frame clones and lacks some. The sample holds roughly 130,000 clones, roughly 83% seen once. Sequenced: peripheral blood. This TCR came from a woman at least 80 years old with acute or convalescent COVID-19. The chain links TRBV6-5 to TRBJ2-3; TRBD2 matches at 9 bases. Here the CDR3 reads CASSPRGGITDTQYF. DNA of the CDR3: TGTGCCAGCAGTCCGCGGGGGGGCATCACAGATACGCAGTATTTT.